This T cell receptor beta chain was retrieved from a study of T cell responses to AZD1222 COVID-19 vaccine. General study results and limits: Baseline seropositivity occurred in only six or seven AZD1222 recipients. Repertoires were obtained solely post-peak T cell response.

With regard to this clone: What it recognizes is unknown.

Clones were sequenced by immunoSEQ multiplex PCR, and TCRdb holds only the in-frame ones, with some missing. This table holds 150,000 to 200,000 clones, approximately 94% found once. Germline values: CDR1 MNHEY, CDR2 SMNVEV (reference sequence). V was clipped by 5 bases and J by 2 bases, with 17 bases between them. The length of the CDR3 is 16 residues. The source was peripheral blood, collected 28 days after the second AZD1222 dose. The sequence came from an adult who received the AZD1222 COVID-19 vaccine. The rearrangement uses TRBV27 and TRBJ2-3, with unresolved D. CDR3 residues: CASSPRGRRYTDTQYF. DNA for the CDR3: TGTGCCAGCAGTCCCCGTGGCCGTCGATACACAGATACGCAGTATTTT.